A single TCR beta chain is shown here with its context. This CDR3 is built from 14 residues. Trimming pared 3 bases from V and 1 base from J, leaving 10 bases between. Germline values: CDR1 SGHDT, CDR2 YYEEEE. This sample is drawn from a study of blood T cell repertoires in COVID-19. About the study: Researchers got acute and convalescent COVID-19 samples from the United States, Italy and Spain. Sources were T cells, B-cell-depleted T cells, or PBMCs; the material itself was cDNA or gDNA.

Patients at the Seattle site were enrolled during active infection and followed longitudinally. Profiled with immunoSEQ multiplex PCR; TCRdb holds only in-frame clones, not every one. Of 410,000 or so clones listed, approximately 91% were seen once; the top ten hold approximately 1.5%. Sample: peripheral blood. The source is a woman aged 40 to 49 with COVID-19, enrolled during active disease. The chain is built from TRBV5-6 and TRBJ1-2; D gene ambiguous. This chain's CDR3 is CASSYRDYNYGYTF. DNA for the CDR3: TGTGCCAGCAGCTACCGGGATTATAACTATGGCTACACCTTC.